This TCR beta chain was obtained from a study of T cell responses to AZD1222 COVID-19 vaccine. CDR1 and CDR2 from the germline V gene are SNHLY and FYNNEI. The V segment lost 7 bases and the J segment 9 bases; nucleotides outside the gene matches: 14. The CDR3 has 15 residues. This table comes from immunoSEQ multiplex PCR, and its TCRdb copy is limited to in-frame clones, with some not included. The sample holds approximately 100,000 clones, 90% to 95% seen once. This sequence originates from an adult in good health. The sequenced sample was peripheral blood, obtained on day 0 of AZD1222 vaccination. The rearrangement links TRBV2 to TRBJ2-1, with 8 bases lining up with TRBD2. The CDR3 region is CASTEGFSGVGEQFF. DNA of the CDR3: TGTGCCAGCACCGAAGGGTTTAGCGGGGTTGGTGAGCAGTTCTTC. The variable domain in full, completed from reference TRBV2 and TRBJ2-1, reads EPEVTQTPSHQVTQMGQEVILRCVPISNHLYFYWYRQILGQKVEFLVSFYNNEISEKSEIFDDQFSVERPDGSNFTLKIRSTKLEDSAMYFCASTEGFSGVGEQFFGPGTRLTVL.